The present entry profiles one TCR beta chain with its context. This sample was included in a study of cytotoxic CD8 clonotypes in ibrutinib-treated CLL. Study background: IGHV unmutated under 18; relapsed/refractory around twelve; treatment-naive approximately 16.

Data came from immunoSEQ multiplex PCR; TCRdb stores just in-frame clones and leaves some out. This table holds hundreds of thousands of clones, 70% found once. After removal of 3 bases from V and 5 bases from J, the junction contained 4 bases not matched to a gene. The CDR3 has 14 amino acids. Germline assignment: CDR1 SEHNR and CDR2 FQNEAQ (reference sequence). The receptor comes from a human donor with chronic lymphocytic leukemia. The source was PBMCs, collected after 24 months of ibrutinib treatment. This sequence joins TRBV7-9 and TRBJ2-7; TRBD1 agrees at 10 bases. This CDR3 is CASSLGQGFHEQYF. As DNA, the CDR3 is TGTGCCAGCAGCTTGGGACAGGGGTTCCACGAGCAGTACTTC.